These 22 T cell receptor beta chains were sequenced from one sample in a study of T cell responses to AZD1222 COVID-19 vaccine. Here immunoSEQ multiplex PCR was the method, and the copy in TCRdb shows in-frame clones only, minus some. The table includes some 190,000 clones, 85% to 95% detected once. The sequences come from peripheral blood, collected 28 days after the second AZD1222 dose. The receptors come from an adult who received the AZD1222 COVID-19 vaccine.

This rearrangement joins TRBV5-4 to TRBJ2-2; 13 nucleotides line up with TRBD2. Germline CDR1 and CDR2: SGHNT and YYREEE (reference sequence). The CDR3 covers 16 residues. The V gene end was trimmed by 4 bases and the J gene end by 7 bases; junction bases not matched to a gene: 7. The CDR3 spells CASSPGTSGIYGELFF. The CDR3 region has the DNA TGTGCCAGCAGCCCTGGGACTAGCGGGATTTACGGGGAGCTGTTTTTT.

V gene TRBV28 combines with J gene TRBJ1-5; possible D gene TRBD1, 6 bases. CDR1 is MDHEN, CDR2 SYDVKM, per germline. The CDR3 runs 16 residues. V lost 3 bases, J lost 2 bases, and 14 bases lay in between. The CDR3 here is CASSLDGPGGNQPQHF. DNA for the CDR3: TGTGCCAGCAGTTTGGATGGTCCAGGGGGCAATCAGCCCCAGCATTTT.

The genes are TRBV29-1 and TRBJ1-3; D possibly corresponds to TRBD1 (5 bases). V lost 5 bases, J lost 8 bases, and 19 bases lay in between. Per the germline V gene, CDR1 is SQVTM and CDR2 is ANQGSEA. The CDR3 extends over 14 amino acids. Here the CDR3 reads CSVTAGTAGDTIYF. In nucleotides, the CDR3 is TGCAGCGTTACCGCAGGGACTGCGGGGGACACCATATATTTT.

The chain has TRBV29-1 and TRBJ2-7; D not certain. V was shortened by 5 bases and J by 0 bases, with 14 bases between the two germline ends. The germline CDR1 and CDR2 sequences are SQVTM and ANQGSEA. The CDR3 totals 14 residues. CDR3 nucleotide sequence: TGCAGCGTTATCGGATCAGATAGCTCCTACGAGCAGTACTTC. Translating gives CSVIGSDSSYEQYF.

The chain is built from TRBV5-1 and TRBJ2-7; 10 bases align to TRBD1. The germline gives CDR1 SGHRS, CDR2 YFSETQ. J gave up 6 bases and V 4 bases, and 4 bases lay outside the gene matches. This CDR3 comprises 13 residues. The CDR3, as DNA: TGCGCCAGCAGCCCCCGGGACAGGGGCGAGCAGTACTTC. Amino acid sequence: CASSPRDRGEQYF.

V is TRBV28 and J is TRBJ1-2; D is uncertain. V was clipped by 3 bases and J by 4 bases, with 6 bases between them. This CDR3 is built from 12 residues. CDR1 is MDHEN and CDR2 is SYDVKM in the germline V gene. DNA of the CDR3: TGTGCCAGCAGTTTGGTTACCTATGGCTACACCTTC. Encoded protein: CASSLVTYGYTF.

The V gene is TRBV7-2, the J gene TRBJ2-7; tentative D call: TRBD2 (6 bases). The germline CDR1 and CDR2 sequences are SGHTA and FQGNSA. Trimming took off 5 bases at V and 4 bases at J, with 15 bases between the two ends. There are 14 residues in the CDR3. The CDR3 region has the DNA TGTGCCAGCAGCCTCGGAGGGCGGCGGTACGAGCAGTACTTC. It yields the protein CASSLGGRRYEQYF.

The chain has TRBV3-1 (or the pseudogene TRBV3-2) and TRBJ2-5; no firm D call. This CDR3 contains 12 residues. Trimming stripped 0 bases from V and 5 bases from J, with 4 bases between. Germline CDR1 is LGHDT and CDR2 is YNNKEL (reference sequence). CDR3 sequence reads: CASSQELETQYF. The CDR3 nucleotides read TGTGCCAGCAGCCAAGAATTGGAGACCCAGTACTTC.

This sequence joins TRBV19 and TRBJ1-3; D gene uncertain. Germline loops: CDR1 LNHDA, CDR2 SQIVND (reference sequence). The CDR3 spans 16 residues. Trimming removed 5 bases from V and 0 bases from J, with 14 bases in between. CDR3 in DNA: TGTGCCAGTAGTCCACCCCGACCGAACTCTGGAAACACCATATATTTT. Encoded protein: CASSPPRPNSGNTIYF.

V gene TRBV7-6 combines with J gene TRBJ2-2; D uncertain. The CDR3 consists of 11 residues. Trimming took off 9 bases at V and 6 bases at J, with 8 bases between the two ends. Per germline, CDR1 SGHVS and CDR2 FNYEAQ. Written as DNA, the CDR3 is TGTGCCAGTAAGACGGCCGGGGAGCTGTTTTTT. Translating gives CASKTAGELFF.

Only one count was recorded for this clone. The CDR3 reads CASSPNPLRTDTMNTEAFF. CDR3 DNA sequence: TGTGCCAGTAGTCCGAACCCCCTCCGGACAGACACCATGAACACTGAAGCTTTCTTT. The chain has TRBV19 and TRBJ1-1; D possibly corresponds to TRBD1 (6 bases). The germline V gene encodes CDR1 LNHDA and CDR2 SQIVND (reference sequence). This CDR3 comprises 19 residues. V dropped 5 bases and J dropped 0 bases, with 25 bases sitting between them. Full variable domain (rest looked up from reference TRBV19 and TRBJ1-1): DGGITQSPKYLFRKEGQNVTLSCEQNLNHDAMYWYRQDPGQGLRLIYYSQIVNDFQKGDIAEGYSVSREKKESFPLTVTSAQKNPTAFYLCASSPNPLRTDTMNTEAFFGQGTRLTVV.

This chain uses TRBV19 with TRBJ1-6; TRBD1 is a possible D gene (5 bases). The CDR3 totals 16 residues. Deletions cut 6 bases from V and 0 bases from J, with 12 bases between. The germline V gene encodes CDR1 LNHDA and CDR2 SQIVND (reference sequence). CDR3 coding DNA: TGTGCCAGTAGCCAACAGGTTCACTCCTATAATTCACCCCTCCACTTT. Residues: CASSQQVHSYNSPLHF. The full variable domain, rest sourced from reference TRBV19 and TRBJ1-6, is DGGITQSPKYLFRKEGQNVTLSCEQNLNHDAMYWYRQDPGQGLRLIYYSQIVNDFQKGDIAEGYSVSREKKESFPLTVTSAQKNPTAFYLCASSQQVHSYNSPLHFGNGTRLTVT.

The chain combines TRBV3-1 (or the pseudogene TRBV3-2) with TRBJ1-1, with D perhaps matching TRBD1 (5 bases). CDR1 is LGHDT and CDR2 is YNNKEL in the germline V gene (reference sequence). The CDR3 is 19 residues long. V shed 0 bases and J shed 0 bases, with 20 bases lying between them. CDR3 coding DNA: TGTGCCAGCAGCCAAGATCTCTGGGGCTCATCATATTTGAACACTGAAGCTTTCTTT. This encodes CASSQDLWGSSYLNTEAFF.

The chain couples TRBV24-1 to TRBJ2-1, with 11 bases identical to TRBD1. V trimming: 8 bases; J trimming: 6 bases; junction bases outside the gene matches: 5. This CDR3 has 14 amino acids. Germline CDR1 KGHDR, CDR2 SFDVKD. The CDR3 is CATNPGQGVNEQFF. The CDR3 bases are TGTGCCACCAATCCGGGACAGGGGGTCAATGAGCAGTTCTTC.

This clone came up once. The chain carries TRBV6-5 and TRBJ1-4; TRBD1 might be the D (6 bases). Trimming removed 6 bases from V and 4 bases from J, with 12 bases in between. The germline CDR1 and CDR2 sequences are MNHEY and SVGAGI. This CDR3 comprises 14 residues. The CDR3 loop is CASRADSLNEKLFF. DNA of the CDR3: TGTGCCAGCAGGGCGGACAGCCTTAATGAAAAACTGTTTTTT.

The chain uses TRBV5-1 and TRBJ2-7, with 7 bases lining up with TRBD1. CDR3 length equals 13 residues. The junction had 9 bases not matched to a gene; V was cut back by 7 bases and J by 5 bases. Germline lookup yields CDR1 SGHRS and CDR2 YFSETQ. In DNA, the CDR3 is TGCGCCAGCTCGACAGGGCAAACCCACGAGCAGTACTTC. It specifies CASSTGQTHEQYF.

The chain joins TRBV29-1 to TRBJ1-3; 7 bases map to TRBD1. Per the germline V gene, CDR1 is SQVTM and CDR2 is ANQGSEA. V gave up 7 bases and J gave up 0 bases; unmatched junction bases: 12. This CDR3 is built from 16 residues. The CDR3 loop reads CSAAPGGGFSGNTIYF. The CDR3 nucleotides read TGCAGCGCAGCCCCAGGGGGAGGCTTCTCTGGAAACACCATATATTTT.

V is TRBV7-2 and J is TRBJ1-3, with unresolved D. This CDR3 is built from 14 residues. V lost 5 bases to trimming and J lost 4 bases, with 12 bases between them. Looked up from germline, CDR1 is SGHTA and CDR2 is FQGNSA. The CDR3 sequence is CASSTRSTGNTIYF. In DNA, the CDR3 is TGTGCCAGCAGCACGAGGTCCACGGGAAACACCATATATTTT.

The J gene is TRBJ2-5, the V gene TRBV5-1; possible D gene TRBD1, 5 bases. Germline values: CDR1 SGHRS, CDR2 YFSETQ. This CDR3 is built from 15 residues. The V gene lost 0 bases and the J gene lost 1 base, with 10 bases spanning the gap. The DNA of the CDR3 is TGCGCCAGCAGCTTGGGACAGAGTGGCCAAGAGACCCAGTACTTC. It codes for CASSLGQSGQETQYF.

The chain joins TRBV11-2 to TRBJ2-1, with 7 bases matching TRBD2. Germline V gene data show CDR1 as SGHAT and CDR2 as FQNNGV. The ends lost 5 bases at V and 4 bases at J; junction bases unmatched: 11. The CDR3 is 16 residues long. The CDR3 bases are TGTGCCAGCAGCGCATACGGGCGGGAGATATACAATGAGCAGTTCTTC. This translates into CASSAYGREIYNEQFF.

This clone was counted once. The gene calls are TRBV5-1 and TRBJ1-1, with D perhaps TRBD1 (5 bases). Deletions cut 4 bases from V and 0 bases from J, with 19 bases between. Germline V gene sequence: CDR1 SGHRS, CDR2 YFSETQ. This CDR3 comprises 17 residues. CDR3 sequence (DNA): TGCGCCAGCAGCATCGGGACTCCGTCCCCGATGAACACTGAAGCTTTCTTT. Amino acid sequence: CASSIGTPSPMNTEAFF.

The gene calls are TRBV7-2 and TRBJ2-3; no clear D gene. Germline-derived CDR1 and CDR2 are SGHTA and FQGNSA. The CDR3 length is 12 residues. Trimming shortened V by 5 bases and J by 0 bases, and 3 bases separated the two germline ends. The CDR3 region has the DNA TGTGCCAGCAGCCGGAGCACAGATACGCAGTATTTT. Residues: CASSRSTDTQYF.